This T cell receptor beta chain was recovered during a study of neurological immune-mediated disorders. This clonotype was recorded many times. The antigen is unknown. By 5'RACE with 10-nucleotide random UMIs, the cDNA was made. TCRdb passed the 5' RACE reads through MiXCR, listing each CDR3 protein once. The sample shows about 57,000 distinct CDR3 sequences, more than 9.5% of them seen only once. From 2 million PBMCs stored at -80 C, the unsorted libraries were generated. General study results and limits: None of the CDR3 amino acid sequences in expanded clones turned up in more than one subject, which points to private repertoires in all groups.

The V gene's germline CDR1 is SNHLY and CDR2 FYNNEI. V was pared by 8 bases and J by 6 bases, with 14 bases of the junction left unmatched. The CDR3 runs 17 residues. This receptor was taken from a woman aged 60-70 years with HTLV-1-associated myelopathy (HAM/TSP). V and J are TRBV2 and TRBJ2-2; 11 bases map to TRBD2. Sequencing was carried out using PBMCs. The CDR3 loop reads CASRKIAGGPTPGELFF. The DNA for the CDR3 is TGTGCCAGCCGAAAAATAGCGGGAGGGCCAACTCCCGGGGAGCTGTTTTTT. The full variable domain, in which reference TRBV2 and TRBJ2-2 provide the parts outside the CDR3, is EPEVTQTPSHQVTQMGQEVILRCVPISNHLYFYWYRQILGQKVEFLVSFYNNEISEKSEIFDDQFSVERPDGSNFTLKIRSTKLEDSAMYFCASRKIAGGPTPGELFFGEGSRLTVL.